Reported below is one T cell receptor beta chain. Only a few counts were recorded for this clonotype. The antigen it binds to is not known. There are no base qualities to consult, and no much larger clone falls within one base. The treatment or condition label here, explained by the study, means: approximately 11-day PBMC culture with coronavirus spike peptide pools or control peptides (ViraFEST assay). CD4+ T cells from unexposed donors were collected before the COVID-19 pandemic (2011-2018). The study used the ViraFEST assay, which expanded antigen-specific T cells with peptide pools and then identified expanded clonotypes by TCR sequencing. Each well held two million PBMCs cultured with approximately 9.2 ug/ml peptide pools in IMDM containing 5% human AB serum and approximately 10 IU/ml IL-2. On days 3 and 7, half of the culture medium was replaced with fresh IL-2-containing medium. Once the cells had been in culture for ten to eleven days, the EasySep CD4+ T cell isolation kit was used to isolate CD4+ T cells by negative selection. Unexposed donor CD4+ T cells were tested for reactivity to SARS-CoV-2 S and N and four common cold coronavirus spike pools, as cell number allowed. Ficoll-Paque Plus gradient centrifugation was used to isolate PBMCs from whole blood, and the isolated PBMCs were then either used fresh or cryopreserved at -140C. Culture conditions were generally each tested in triplicate wells. Leukapheresis product for the unexposed donors was bought commercially.

Including cysteine and phenylalanine, the CDR3 has 15 amino acids. The DNA shown is the 45-base CDR3, in frame from base 1. V and J lose 1 base and 3 bases, and a span of 12 bases separates them. CDR1 and CDR2 were assigned from the germline V gene as SGHAT and FQNNGV. These data come from a study of vaccination and CD4 T cells after COVID-19 (dated by TCRdb to between 2022 and 2023). Some background on the complete study: Six males and four females were included in the convalescent cohort, with two Hispanic individuals, seven Caucasians, two Asians and one multiracial person represented. Culture stimuli were overlapping spike peptide pools from SARS-CoV-2 and from the common cold coronaviruses HCoV-NL63, HCoV-OC43 and HCoV-229E. The spike-specific CD4+ TCR repertoire was compared before and after mRNA vaccination in fewer than eleven COVID-19 convalescent patients and a few infection-naive healthy vaccine recipients. Post-COVID blood samples were collected from convalescent patients a median of roughly 100 days after diagnosis, with a range of roughly 30 to 161 days. Post-vaccine blood samples were taken a median of about 72 days after the second vaccine dose, with a range of about 13 to 250 days. Participants got two doses of the Pfizer-BioNTech BNT162b2 vaccine (n=8) or two doses of the Moderna mRNA-1273 vaccine (n=2). An earlier paper using these donors assessed, at the TCR clonotype level, memory CD4+ T cell crossreactivity between SARS-CoV-2 and common cold coronavirus spike proteins. As controls, cultures received a CEFX viral epitope pool (the positive control), an HIV-1 Nef peptide pool (the negative control), or no peptide at all. The research as a whole found: The study included relatively few convalescent patients and did not analyze early timepoints after natural infection. Nearly all vaccine-specific clones in convalescent patients (304 of 307) were mono-reactive for SARS-CoV-2 spike rather than cross-reactive with common cold coronaviruses. In convalescent patients, a median around 83% of post-vaccine SARS-CoV-2-reactive clones were detected only after vaccination, and vaccine-specific priming was suggested by this finding. The median number of SARS-CoV-2-reactive clonotypes rose from 20 to 25 after infection to a few dozen after vaccination, but the change was not significant.

Preparation of the library involved PCR. DNA from cultured CD4+ T cells underwent TCR sequencing with the Oncomine TCR Beta short-read assay at the Johns Hopkins FTIC core. The QIAamp micro DNA kit was used to extract genomic DNA from the cultured CD4+ T cells. Oncomine TCR Beta libraries from cultured CD4+ T cells were pooled with unique dual indexes and sequenced on an Illumina iSeq 100. As for how the authors treated the data: Non-productive sequences were removed, and CDR3s not starting with C, not ending with F or W, or shorter than 7 amino acids were discarded. The MANAFEST web application identified antigen-specific clonotypes by comparing peptide-stimulated wells against reference wells and other culture wells. For a clone to be called positive, the clone needed an FDR below 0.05, an odds ratio above 5, and a productive frequency above 0.1% in at least two of three replicate wells. A clonotype counted as cross-reactive if it showed significant expansion both in the SARS-CoV-2 spike wells and in at least one common cold coronavirus spike condition. Using R version 3.6.1, CDR3 homology was evaluated through Levenshtein distances (stringdist) along with unrooted phylogenetic trees (ape). The raw public reads went through TCRdb reprocessing: fastp at Q25, MiXCR clone calling, in-frame beta chains kept. Rows are unified per CDR3 protein, each entry keeping the most common DNA and genes. For this entry, the V and J calls and clone size follow TCRdb and not the study's own pipeline. In all, the sample holds roughly 7,900 distinct CDR3 sequences, and under 45% of those were seen once. Of the sample, about 16% falls within the top ten clones.

The rearranged chain carries TRBV11-2 and TRBJ2-5, with no D gene named confidently. The origin of this receptor is a human donor in good health. The specimen sequenced was CD4+ T cells from blood, cultured in vitro. CDR3 protein: CASSLGMRGEETQYF. The bases read TGTGCCAGCAGCTTAGGAATGAGAGGAGAAGAGACCCAGTACTTC.